Listed below are T cell receptor beta chains from one sample, sequenced in a study of T-cell reconstitution after alpha-beta-depleted transplantation in children. TCRdb re-called the PCR reads with MiXCR, one entry per CDR3 protein. The sample has approximately 300,000 distinct CDR3 sequences; around 7.3% are singletons. The input for sequencing was peripheral blood, taken 360 days after TCRalphabeta/CD19-depleted stem cell transplant. Receptor source: a female patient aged 2-15 years who had a stem cell transplant for Fanconi anemia, so the T cells may come from the graft donor. CDR3s include the opening cysteine and the closing phenylalanine or tryptophan. The order of the fields is D gene, clone size, J gene, V gene, CDR3 DNA, CDR3 protein. D genes are given only for firm matches. Some rows mark clone size as missing; the rest say once, few, many or name a class of expanded clone.

d_gene: TRBD1; abundance: few; j_gene: TRBJ1-3; v_gene: TRBV2; CDR3nt: TGTGCCACGGTCCGGACAGGGACCTTGGATCCCTCTGGAAACACCATATATTTT; CDR3aa: CATVRTGTLDPSGNTIYF
d_gene: TRBD2; abundance: few; j_gene: TRBJ2-3; v_gene: TRBV6-4; CDR3nt: TGTGCCAGCAGCGGGGGGGCCGAGGCAGATACGCAGTATTTT; CDR3aa: CASSGGAEADTQYF
d_gene: .; abundance: many; j_gene: TRBJ2-1; v_gene: TRBV30; CDR3nt: TGTGCCTGGAGTGCAATCGTCAATGAGCAGTTCTTC; CDR3aa: CAWSAIVNEQFF
d_gene: .; abundance: .; j_gene: TRBJ2-3; v_gene: TRBV7-9; CDR3nt: TGTGCCAGCAGCTTCAAGTTGGGGAGCCCCACAGATACGCAGTATTTT; CDR3aa: CASSFKLGSPTDTQYF
d_gene: .; abundance: many; j_gene: TRBJ1-2; v_gene: TRBV3-1; CDR3nt: TGTGCCAGCAGCCCGACCTCCTTAAGGGGGGCCAACTATGGCTACACCTTC; CDR3aa: CASSPTSLRGANYGYTF
d_gene: TRBD2; abundance: .; j_gene: TRBJ2-3; v_gene: TRBV29-1; CDR3nt: TGCAGCGTTTGTACTAGCGGGGGTAGCACAGATACGCAGTATTTT; CDR3aa: CSVCTSGGSTDTQYF
d_gene: TRBD1; abundance: many; j_gene: TRBJ2-1; v_gene: TRBV5-1; CDR3nt: TGCGCCAGCAGCTTGGAGGGGGCCCATAAGTTCTTC; CDR3aa: CASSLEGAHKFF
d_gene: TRBD1; abundance: few; j_gene: TRBJ2-7; v_gene: TRBV7-9; CDR3nt: TGTGCCAGCAGCCGAAACGGACAGGTATTATCCTACGAGCAGTACTTC; CDR3aa: CASSRNGQVLSYEQYF
d_gene: .; abundance: many; j_gene: TRBJ1-5; v_gene: TRBV24-1; CDR3nt: TGTGCCACCAGTGCCGGGGAAAGCAATCAGCCCCAGCATTTT; CDR3aa: CATSAGESNQPQHF
d_gene: TRBD1; abundance: .; j_gene: TRBJ1-2; v_gene: TRBV30; CDR3nt: TGTGCCTGGAGTGAGATTGCAGGGGGCAAAGGGGGCTACACCTTC; CDR3aa: CAWSEIAGGKGGYTF
d_gene: .; abundance: .; j_gene: TRBJ1-1; v_gene: TRBV12-3/TRBV12-4; CDR3nt: TGTGCCAGCAGTTTAGGGCGTACCACTGAAGCTTTCTTT; CDR3aa: CASSLGRTTEAFF
d_gene: TRBD1; abundance: few; j_gene: TRBJ2-7; v_gene: TRBV6-2/TRBV6-3; CDR3nt: TGTGCCAGCAGTATCCCCGGACAGGGGCGTCCCTACGAGCAGTACTTC; CDR3aa: CASSIPGQGRPYEQYF
d_gene: .; abundance: .; j_gene: TRBJ2-3; v_gene: TRBV6-2/TRBV6-3; CDR3nt: TGTGCCAGCAGTTACTATCGGCGCACAGATACGCAGTATTTT; CDR3aa: CASSYYRRTDTQYF
d_gene: .; abundance: few; j_gene: TRBJ1-1; v_gene: TRBV7-9; CDR3nt: TGTGCCAGCAGCCCCCCTATGAGGACTGAAGCTTTCTTT; CDR3aa: CASSPPMRTEAFF
d_gene: .; abundance: many; j_gene: TRBJ1-4; v_gene: TRBV21-1; CDR3nt: TGTGCCAGCAGAGACAGGGTTTCTAATGAAAAACTGTTTTTT; CDR3aa: CASRDRVSNEKLFF
d_gene: .; abundance: many; j_gene: TRBJ1-2; v_gene: TRBV28; CDR3nt: TGTGCCAGCAGTCGGCATGGGGAGGGTGGCTACACCTTC; CDR3aa: CASSRHGEGGYTF
d_gene: .; abundance: .; j_gene: TRBJ1-1; v_gene: TRBV6-1; CDR3nt: TGTGCCAGCAGTGAATGGGGCACTGAAGCTTTCTTT; CDR3aa: CASSEWGTEAFF
d_gene: TRBD2; abundance: many; j_gene: TRBJ2-3; v_gene: TRBV27; CDR3nt: TGTGCCAGCAGAGGACTAGCGGGGGGATCTAGCACAGATACGCAGTATTTT; CDR3aa: CASRGLAGGSSTDTQYF
d_gene: .; abundance: many; j_gene: TRBJ1-2; v_gene: TRBV10-1; CDR3nt: TGCGCCAGTCCGGTAGACCTCAACTATGGCTACACCTTC; CDR3aa: CASPVDLNYGYTF
d_gene: .; abundance: many; j_gene: TRBJ2-3; v_gene: TRBV10-2; CDR3nt: TGCGCCAGCAGTGACGATTACGATGACACAGATACGCAGTATTTT; CDR3aa: CASSDDYDDTDTQYF
d_gene: TRBD2; abundance: few; j_gene: TRBJ2-7; v_gene: TRBV7-9; CDR3nt: TGTGCCAGCAGCTTTAGATCCCGGGGGGGATACGAGCAGTACTTC; CDR3aa: CASSFRSRGGYEQYF
d_gene: TRBD2; abundance: few; j_gene: TRBJ2-1; v_gene: TRBV5-1; CDR3nt: TGCGCCAGCAGCTACGGTTCGGGACTAGAGGCGAGGAATGAGCAGTTCTTC; CDR3aa: CASSYGSGLEARNEQFF